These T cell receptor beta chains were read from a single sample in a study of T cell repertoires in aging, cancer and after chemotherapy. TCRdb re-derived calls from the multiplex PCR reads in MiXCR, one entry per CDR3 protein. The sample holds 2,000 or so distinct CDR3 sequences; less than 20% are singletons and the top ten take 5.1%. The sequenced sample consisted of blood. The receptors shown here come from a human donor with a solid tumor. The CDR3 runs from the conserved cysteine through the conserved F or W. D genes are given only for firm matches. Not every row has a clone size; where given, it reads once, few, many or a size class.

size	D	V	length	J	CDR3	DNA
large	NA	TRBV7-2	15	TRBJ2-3	CARERTTNPTDTQYF	TGTGCCAGAGAGAGGACTACCAACCCCACAGATACGCAGTATTTT
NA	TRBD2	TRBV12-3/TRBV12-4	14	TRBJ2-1	CASSPSGGALEQFF	TGTGCCAGCAGCCCCAGCGGGGGGGCCTTAGAGCAGTTCTTC
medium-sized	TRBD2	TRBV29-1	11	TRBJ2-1	CSVGIAGEQFF	TGCAGCGTTGGTATAGCGGGAGAGCAGTTCTTC
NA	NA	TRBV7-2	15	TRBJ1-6	CASSPLMGGNSPLHF	TGTGCCAGCAGTCCCTTAATGGGGGGCAATTCACCCCTCCACTTT
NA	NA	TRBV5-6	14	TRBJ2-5	CASRDRGYQETQYF	TGTGCCAGCAGGGACAGAGGGTACCAAGAGACCCAGTACTTC
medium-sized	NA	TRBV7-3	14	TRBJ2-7	CASSLSASSYEQYF	TGTGCCAGCAGCTTAAGCGCTAGTTCCTACGAGCAGTACTTC
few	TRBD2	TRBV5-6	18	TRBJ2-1	CASSLGGLAGVFGNEQFF	TGTGCCAGCAGCTTGGGGGGACTAGCGGGAGTTTTTGGGAATGAGCAGTTCTTC
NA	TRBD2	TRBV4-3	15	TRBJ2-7	CASSPGLAGAYEQYF	TGCGCCAGCAGCCCCGGACTAGCGGGGGCCTACGAGCAGTACTTC
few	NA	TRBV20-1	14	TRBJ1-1	CSASRRRRDTEAFF	TGCAGTGCTAGCCGGCGGCGGAGGGACACTGAAGCTTTCTTT
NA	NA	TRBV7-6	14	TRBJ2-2	CASSLYRNTGELFF	TGTGCCAGCAGCTTATATAGGAACACCGGGGAGCTGTTTTTT
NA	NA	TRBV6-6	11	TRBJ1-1	CASKRGTEAFF	TGTGCCAGCAAAAGGGGCACTGAAGCTTTCTTT
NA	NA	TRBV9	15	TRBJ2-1	CASSVGGGVYNEQFF	TGTGCCAGCAGCGTAGGGGGCGGAGTCTACAATGAGCAGTTCTTC
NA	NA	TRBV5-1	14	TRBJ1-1	CASSLGGGDTEAFF	TGCGCCAGCAGCTTGGGGGGAGGGGACACTGAAGCTTTCTTT
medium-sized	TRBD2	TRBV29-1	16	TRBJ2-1	CSVATGTSGLGNEQFF	TGCAGCGTTGCGACCGGGACTAGCGGTCTTGGGAATGAGCAGTTCTTC
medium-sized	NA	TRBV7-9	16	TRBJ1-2	CASSSPDRRTNYGYTF	TGTGCCAGCAGCTCACCTGACAGGCGTACTAACTATGGCTACACCTTC
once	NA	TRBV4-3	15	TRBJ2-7	CASSLTQVGQRGQYF	TGCGCCAGCAGCCTAACCCAAGTGGGCCAAAGGGGGCAGTACTTC
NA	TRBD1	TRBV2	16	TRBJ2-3	CASSEKDRGRTDTQYF	TGTGCCAGCAGCGAAAAGGACAGGGGGCGGACAGATACGCAGTATTTT
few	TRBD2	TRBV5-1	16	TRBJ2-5	CASSLGTSRDKETQYF	TGCGCCAGCAGCTTGGGGACTAGCCGGGATAAAGAGACCCAGTACTTC
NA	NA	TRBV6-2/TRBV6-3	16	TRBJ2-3	CASSHRRGRSTDTQYF	TGTGCCAGCAGTCACCGTCGGGGGAGGAGCACAGATACGCAGTATTTT
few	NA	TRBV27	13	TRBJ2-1	CASSLSDSGEQFF	TGTGCCAGCAGTTTATCGGACAGCGGTGAGCAGTTCTTC
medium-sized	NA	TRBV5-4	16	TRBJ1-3	CASSELQEPSGNTIYF	TGTGCCAGCAGCGAACTACAGGAGCCCTCTGGAAACACCATATATTTT
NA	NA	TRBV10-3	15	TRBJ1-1	CAISESGDVNTEAFF	TGTGCCATCAGTGAGTCCGGGGACGTGAACACTGAAGCTTTCTTT
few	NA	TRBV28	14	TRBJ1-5	CASSLSGANQPQHF	TGTGCCAGCAGTCTATCAGGCGCCAATCAGCCCCAGCATTTT
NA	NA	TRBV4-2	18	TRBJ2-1	CASSQDWGEASPYNEQFF	TGTGCCAGCAGCCAAGATTGGGGAGAGGCGAGCCCCTACAATGAGCAGTTCTTC
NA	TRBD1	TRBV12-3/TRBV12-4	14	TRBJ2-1	CASSGGQSYNEQFF	TGTGCCAGCAGTGGGGGACAGAGCTACAATGAGCAGTTCTTC
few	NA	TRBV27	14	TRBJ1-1	CASSLGQRNTEAFF	TGTGCCAGCAGCTTAGGACAGAGGAACACTGAAGCTTTCTTT
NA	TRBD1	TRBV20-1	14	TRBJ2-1	CSARLGQEVNEQFF	TGCAGTGCTAGGTTGGGACAGGAGGTCAATGAGCAGTTCTTC
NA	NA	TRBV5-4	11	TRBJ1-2	CASSLNGGYTF	TGTGCCAGCAGCTTAAACGGTGGCTACACCTTC
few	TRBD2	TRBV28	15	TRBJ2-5	CASSPASGTQETQYF	TGTGCCAGCAGTCCTGCTAGCGGGACGCAAGAGACCCAGTACTTC
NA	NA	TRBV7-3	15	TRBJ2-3	CASSTSGTSTDTQYF	TGTGCCAGCAGCACATCCGGGACTAGCACAGATACGCAGTATTTT
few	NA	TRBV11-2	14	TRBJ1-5	CASSLGGFNQPQHF	TGTGCCAGCAGCTTGGGGGGGTTCAATCAGCCCCAGCATTTT